These 14 T cell receptor beta chains were sequenced from one sample in a study of molecular identifiers for immune sequencing clone quantification. MiXCR, applied by TCRdb to the PCR reads, yields one record per CDR3 protein. Altogether about 510,000 distinct CDR3 sequences are present, over 20% being singletons, with the ten largest covering 0.84%. Sequenced material: naive CD8+ T cells from blood, with Jurkat cell RNA spiked in. As for subset: FACS-sorted CD8+CD4-CCR7+CD45RA+ naive T cells. The origin of the receptors is a human donor in good health. Some libraries in this study had Jurkat cell RNA spiked in.

Points on this clonotype: As the CDR3 is not closed by the conserved phenylalanine or tryptophan, this likely results from a read error. The chain has TRBV13 and TRBJ2-7; TRBD2 agrees at 7 bases. The CDR3 is 17 residues long. The ends lost 4 bases at V and 4 bases at J; junction bases unmatched: 16. From germline, CDR1 is PRHDT and CDR2 FYEKMQ (reference sequence). CDR3: CASSWFTAAGTTYEQYL. The CDR3 DNA follows: TGTGCCAGCAGCTGGTTCACGGCGGCGGGGACTACTTACGAGCAGTACCTC.

At least ten counts were recorded for this clonotype. The gene calls are TRBV7-6 and TRBJ1-5; 8 positions agree with TRBD1. The CDR3 loop spans 17 amino acids. The ends lost 1 base at V and 2 bases at J; junction bases unmatched: 7. Germline CDR1 is SGHVS and CDR2 is FNYEAQ. CDR3 loop: CASSLDTGTGRNQPQHF. CDR3 coding DNA: TGTGCCAGCAGCTTAGATACCGGGACAGGCCGCAATCAGCCCCAGCATTTT.

In this sample, this clonotype turned up many times. V and J are TRBV20-1 and TRBJ2-7, with TRBD2 as a possible D gene (5 bases). CDR3 size: 14 residues. Germline V gives CDR1 DFQATT, CDR2 SNEGSKA (reference sequence). The V gene lost 0 bases and the J gene lost 7 bases, with 16 bases spanning the gap. CDR3 region: CSARDEGAAWEQYF. In DNA form, the CDR3 reads TGCAGTGCTAGAGATGAGGGCGCTGCGTGGGAGCAGTACTTC.

A few counts support this clonotype. CDR3 in DNA: TGCGCCAGCAGCCAAGATATAGTTAGGACTTATGTTTCCTACGAGCAGTACTTC. Its translation: CASSQDIVRTYVSYEQYF. The chain recombines TRBV4-3 with TRBJ2-7; a weak D match, TRBD2 (5 bases). The CDR3 runs 18 residues. V dropped 0 bases and J dropped 1 base, with 19 bases sitting between them. From germline, CDR1 is LGHNA and CDR2 YSLEER.

In this sample, this clonotype turned up many times. The DNA for the CDR3 is TGCGCCAGCAGCCAAGTGACAAGGACATTGCCTAACTATGGCTACACCTTC. Its translation: CASSQVTRTLPNYGYTF. The chain is built from TRBV4-1 and TRBJ1-2; tentatively, D is TRBD1 (5 bases). The CDR3 is 17 amino acids. The germline gives CDR1 MGHRA, CDR2 YSYEKL. Trimming pared 1 base from V and 0 bases from J, leaving 15 bases between.

Many counts were recorded for this clonotype. CDR3 protein: CAWSVSYTGELFF. CDR3 nucleotides: TGTGCCTGGAGTGTCTCGTACACCGGGGAGCTGTTTTTT. The V and J genes are TRBV30 and TRBJ2-2, with unresolved D. Trimming took 0 bases from V and 3 from J, leaving 5 bases between them. Germline V gene sequence: CDR1 GTSNPN, CDR2 SVGIG (reference sequence). CDR3 length: 13 amino acids.

This sequence joins TRBV7-9 and TRBJ2-3; D is undetermined. The germline gives CDR1 SEHNR, CDR2 FQNEAQ (reference sequence). The CDR3 consists of 14 residues. V lost 5 bases and J 2 bases, leaving 11 bases between the germline ends. CDR3 sequence: CASSPALATDTQYF. DNA for the CDR3: TGTGCCAGCAGCCCAGCTCTGGCCACAGATACGCAGTATTTT.

This clonotype was seen a handful of times. The chain links TRBV7-9 to TRBJ2-1, with 10 positions matching TRBD2. V lost 5 bases and J lost 0; bases outside the gene matches: 10. Per germline, CDR1 SEHNR and CDR2 FQNEAQ (reference sequence). The CDR3 has 18 amino acids. For the CDR3, the DNA is TGTGCCAGCAGCACGACGGGACTAGCGACGAGCTCCTACAATGAGCAGTTCTTC. It specifies CASSTTGLATSSYNEQFF.

This clonotype has only a few counts. The gene calls are TRBV16 and TRBJ1-2, with 9 bases aligning to TRBD1. CDR1 is KGHSY, CDR2 FQNENV, per germline. Trimming cost V 3 bases and J 1 base; bases outside gene matches: 6. CDR3 length: 16 amino acids. This CDR3 reads CASSHFAGQGNYGYTF. The CDR3, as DNA: TGTGCCAGCAGCCACTTCGCGGGACAGGGTAACTATGGCTACACCTTC.

Remarks on this clonotype: This sequence may be a read error, since a much larger clone differs from it by one base. CDR3 protein: CSVQRWREVNTEAFF. The CDR3 DNA follows: TGCAGCGTTCAACGGTGGAGGGAGGTTAACACTGAAGCTTTCTTT. This chain uses TRBV29-1 with TRBJ1-1; D unclear. The germline V and J ends were trimmed by 5 bases and 2 bases, with 18 bases remaining between them. This CDR3 spans 15 amino acids. Germline CDR1 reads SQVTM; CDR2 reads ANQGSEA.

This clonotype was seen only a few times. This chain connects TRBV29-1 to TRBJ2-7, with D tentatively TRBD1 or TRBD2 (6 bases each). The CDR3 consists of 12 residues. From germline, CDR1 is SQVTM and CDR2 ANQGSEA. The V end lost 4 bases, the J end lost 5 bases, and 12 bases lay between the germline ends. The CDR3 bases are TGCAGCGTTGTGGGGGGCGCCCACGAGCAGTACTTC. Translated: CSVVGGAHEQYF.

This clonotype came up a few times. The V call is TRBV3-1, the J call TRBJ2-3; TRBD2 matches 9 bases. There are 14 residues in the CDR3. J gave up 8 bases and V 5 bases, and 8 bases lay outside the gene matches. The germline V gene has CDR1 LGHDT and CDR2 YNNKEL (reference sequence). The CDR3 DNA is TGTGCCAGCAGCTTGGGAGCGGGGGGTGCTACGCAGTATTTT. It is translated as CASSLGAGGATQYF.

At least ten counts were recorded for this clonotype. The chain links TRBV9 to TRBJ1-1; no reliable D call. Germline V gene lookup returns CDR1 SGDLS and CDR2 YYNGEE. Trimming took off 0 bases at V and 3 bases at J, with 6 bases between the two ends. This CDR3 comprises 13 residues. The CDR3 bases are TGTGCCAGCAGCGTAGAGAGTGACACTGAAGCTTTCTTT. This translates into CASSVESDTEAFF. Supplemented by reference TRBV9 and TRBJ1-1, the full variable domain reads DSGVTQTPKHLITATGQRVTLRCSPRSGDLSVYWYQQSLDQGLQFLIQYYNGEERAKGNILERFSAQQFPDLHSELNLSSLELGDSALYFCASSVESDTEAFFGQGTRLTVV.

This clonotype was observed a handful of times. V is TRBV9 and J is TRBJ2-1; 8 nucleotides line up with TRBD1. CDR3 length: 16 amino acids. Looked up from germline, CDR1 is SGDLS and CDR2 is YYNGEE. After removal of 1 base from V and 8 bases from J, the junction contained 11 bases not matched to a gene. The CDR3 bases are TGTGCCAGCAGCGTAAGTTCCCAGGGGGCTAGGGATGAGCAGTTCTTC. Its translation is CASSVSSQGARDEQFF.